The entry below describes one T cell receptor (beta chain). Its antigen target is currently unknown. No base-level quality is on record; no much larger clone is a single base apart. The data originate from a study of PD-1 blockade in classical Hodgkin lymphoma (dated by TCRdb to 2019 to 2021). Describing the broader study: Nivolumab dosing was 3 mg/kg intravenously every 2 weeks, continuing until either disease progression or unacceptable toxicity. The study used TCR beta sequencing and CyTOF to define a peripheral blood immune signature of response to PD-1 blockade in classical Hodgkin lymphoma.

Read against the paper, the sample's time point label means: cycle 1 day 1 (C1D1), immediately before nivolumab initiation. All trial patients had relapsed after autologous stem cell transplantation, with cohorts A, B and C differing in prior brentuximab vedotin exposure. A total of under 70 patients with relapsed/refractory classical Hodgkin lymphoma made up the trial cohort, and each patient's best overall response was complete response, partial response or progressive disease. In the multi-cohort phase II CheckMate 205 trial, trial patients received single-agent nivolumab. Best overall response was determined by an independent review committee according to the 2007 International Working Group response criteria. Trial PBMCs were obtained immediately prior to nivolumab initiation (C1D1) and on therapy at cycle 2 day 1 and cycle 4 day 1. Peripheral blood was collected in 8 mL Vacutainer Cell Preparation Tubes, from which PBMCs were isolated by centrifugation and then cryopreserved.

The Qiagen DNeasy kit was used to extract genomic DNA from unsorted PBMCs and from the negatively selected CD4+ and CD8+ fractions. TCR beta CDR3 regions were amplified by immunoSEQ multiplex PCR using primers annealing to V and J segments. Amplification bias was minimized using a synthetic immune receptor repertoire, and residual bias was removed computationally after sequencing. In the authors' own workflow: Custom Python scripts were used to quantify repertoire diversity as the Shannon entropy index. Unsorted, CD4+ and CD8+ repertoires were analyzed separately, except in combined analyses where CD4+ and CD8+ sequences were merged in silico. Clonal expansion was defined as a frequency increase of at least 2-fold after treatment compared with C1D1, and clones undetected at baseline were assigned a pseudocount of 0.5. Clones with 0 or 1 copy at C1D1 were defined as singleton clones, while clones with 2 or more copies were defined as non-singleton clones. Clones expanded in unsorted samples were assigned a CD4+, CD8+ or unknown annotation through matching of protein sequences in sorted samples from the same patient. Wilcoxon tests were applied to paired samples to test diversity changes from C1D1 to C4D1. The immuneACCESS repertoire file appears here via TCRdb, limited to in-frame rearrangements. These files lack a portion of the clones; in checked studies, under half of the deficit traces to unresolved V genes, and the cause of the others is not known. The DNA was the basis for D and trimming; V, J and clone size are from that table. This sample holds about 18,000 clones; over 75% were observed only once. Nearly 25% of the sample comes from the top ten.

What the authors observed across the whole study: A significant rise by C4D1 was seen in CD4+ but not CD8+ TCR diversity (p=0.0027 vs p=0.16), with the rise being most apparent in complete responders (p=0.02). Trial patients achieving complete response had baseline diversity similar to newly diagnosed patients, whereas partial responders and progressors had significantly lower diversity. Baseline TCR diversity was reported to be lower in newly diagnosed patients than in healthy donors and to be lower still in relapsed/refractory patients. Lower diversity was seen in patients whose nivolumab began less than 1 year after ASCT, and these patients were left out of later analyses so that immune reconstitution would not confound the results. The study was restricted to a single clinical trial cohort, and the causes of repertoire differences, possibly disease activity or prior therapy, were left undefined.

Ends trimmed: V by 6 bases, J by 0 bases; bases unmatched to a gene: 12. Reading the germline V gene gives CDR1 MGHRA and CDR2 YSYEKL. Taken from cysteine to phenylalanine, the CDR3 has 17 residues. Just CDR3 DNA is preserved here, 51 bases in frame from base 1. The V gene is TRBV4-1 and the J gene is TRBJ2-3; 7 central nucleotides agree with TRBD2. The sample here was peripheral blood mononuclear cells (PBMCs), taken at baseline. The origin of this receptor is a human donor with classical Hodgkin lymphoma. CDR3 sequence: CASSLDLSGPSTDTQYF. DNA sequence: TGCGCCAGCAGTCTTGACCTTAGCGGGCCGAGCACAGATACGCAGTATTTT.